The 12 T cell receptor beta chains below all came from one sample that was sequenced in a study of monozygotic twins with inflammatory bowel disease. TCRdb reworked the 5' RACE reads into one entry per CDR3 protein, no DNA. The table for this sample gives approximately 400,000 distinct CDR3 sequences. The source material was blood. The origin of the receptors is a human donor with ulcerative colitis or Crohn's disease, or a healthy co-twin of an affected twin (not recorded which).

This chain uses TRBV6-5 with TRBJ1-4; absent DNA, TCRdb's TRBD1 call cannot be checked. Germline V lookup: CDR1 MNHEY, CDR2 SVGAGI. The CDR3 has 15 residues. CDR3 sequence: CASSSPGQDNEKLFF.

The chain links TRBV11-2 to TRBJ1-6. The CDR3 sequence is 13 residues long. Germline V gives CDR1 SGHAT, CDR2 FQNNGV. The CDR3 is CASSLNYNSPLHF.

V and J are TRBV5-5 and TRBJ1-4; TCRdb calls TRBD1, which cannot be checked without DNA. The CDR3 loop spans 14 amino acids. Germline V CDR1 and CDR2: SGHKS, YYEKEE (reference sequence). CDR3 protein: CASRTLTTNEKLFF.

This sequence joins TRBV10-3 and TRBJ2-6. CDR1 is ENHRY and CDR2 is SYGVKD in the germline V gene. The CDR3 is 13 residues long. CDR3 region: CAISPSGANVLTF.

This sequence joins TRBV2 and TRBJ1-3. Germline V gives CDR1 SNHLY, CDR2 FYNNEI. CDR3 length: 16 amino acids. CDR3 amino acids: CASTLEGGSSGNTIYF.

The J gene is TRBJ2-3, the V gene TRBV4-3; TCRdb lists TRBD1, though no DNA is available to test this call. Looked up from germline, CDR1 is LGHNA and CDR2 is YSLEER. The CDR3 sequence is 16 residues long. CDR3 region: CASSHRTGAWADTQYF.

This chain connects TRBV7-2 to TRBJ2-5. The CDR3 has 13 amino acids. CDR1 and CDR2 from the germline V gene are SGHTA and FQGNSA. The CDR3 sequence: CASSIYGQETQYF.

The chain links TRBV18 to TRBJ2-4; with no DNA, the TCRdb D assignment of TRBD1 cannot be verified. Looked up from germline, CDR1 is KGHSH and CDR2 is LQKENI. CDR3 size: 14 residues. The CDR3 here is CASSPRTGRNIQYF. The full variable domain, completed using reference TRBV18 and TRBJ2-4, is NAGVMQNPRHLVRRRGQEARLRCSPMKGHSHVYWYRQLPEEGLKFMVYLQKENIIDESGMPKERFSAEFPKEGPSILRIQQVVRGDSAAYFCASSPRTGRNIQYFGAGTRLSVL.

This sequence joins TRBV11-3 and TRBJ2-2; TCRdb proposes TRBD1, but this gene call is untestable without DNA. Germline V gives CDR1 SGHNT, CDR2 YENEEA. The CDR3 length is 15 residues. The CDR3 reads CASSLNGQFTRELFF.

The J gene is TRBJ2-1, the V gene TRBV15; TCRdb selects TRBD1, and the lack of DNA leaves this call unchecked. Germline V gene data show CDR1 as LNHNV and CDR2 as YYDKDF (reference sequence). This CDR3 is built from 15 residues. The CDR3 reads CATSTDSRTFNEQFF.

The V and J genes are TRBV20-1 and TRBJ2-4; TCRdb's D gene call, TRBD1, goes unchecked for lack of DNA. The germline CDR1 and CDR2 sequences are DFQATT and SNEGSKA (reference sequence). The CDR3 contains 16 residues. CDR3: CSARPSGFLAKNIQYF.

This chain links TRBV4-2 with TRBJ2-3; TCRdb lists TRBD2, though no DNA is available to test this call. The CDR3 runs 17 residues. The germline gives CDR1 LGHNA, CDR2 YNFKEQ. The CDR3 reads CASSQEPAGGVTDTQYF.